This T cell receptor (beta chain) was identified during a study of CD8 T cells in Susac syndrome. cDNA came from approximately 0.5 to 1 ug RNA primed by random hexamers. Each CDR3 protein is one row after TCRdb ran MiXCR on the immunoSEQ multiplex PCR reads. In the table there are about 190,000 distinct CDR3 sequences, almost 96% of which are singletons. The CDR3 sequence is 14 residues long. V was cut by 0 bases and J by 2 bases, with 7 bases left in between. Germline CDR1 is KGHSH and CDR2 is LQKENI. V is TRBV18 and J is TRBJ1-2, with unresolved D. This receptor was identified in a human donor with Susac syndrome. The sample taken for sequencing was CD4+ T cells from PBMCs. CDR3 protein: CASSPPGQNYGYTF. The DNA of the CDR3 is TGTGCCAGCTCACCACCCGGGCAGAACTATGGCTACACCTTC.